A selection of T cell receptor beta chains follows, all from one sample in a study of shared clonotypes between healthy human individuals. Clones were read by immunoSEQ multiplex PCR, and TCRdb kept only the in-frame ones, dropping some. The table has about 450,000 clones, 70% to 80% seen once. Sample: PBMCs. All receptors come from a woman in her 40s in good health. Some clones in this sample may be carry-over from other donors' samples. Both conserved end residues are part of each CDR3. Each record gives: CDR3 length, clone size, J gene, V gene, D gene, CDR3 protein, CDR3 DNA. A D gene is named only where the DNA matches it firmly. Clone sizes are given selectively: once, few, many, or a class where the clone is expanded.

CDR3 length: 17; clone size: -; J gene: TRBJ2-7; V gene: TRBV11-1; D gene: TRBD1; CDR3 protein: CASSLSRLGTAASEQYF; CDR3 DNA: TGTGCCAGCAGCTTAAGTAGGTTGGGGACAGCAGCCTCCGAGCAGTACTTC
CDR3 length: 14; clone size: -; J gene: TRBJ1-4; V gene: TRBV7-9; D gene: TRBD1; CDR3 protein: CASSLDRGYEKLFF; CDR3 DNA: TGTGCCAGCAGCTTAGACAGGGGATATGAAAAACTGTTTTTT
CDR3 length: 15; clone size: -; J gene: TRBJ1-1; V gene: TRBV18; D gene: -; CDR3 protein: CASSPTAGLDTEAFF; CDR3 DNA: TGTGCCAGCTCACCAACTGCCGGGCTGGACACTGAAGCTTTCTTT
CDR3 length: 18; clone size: -; J gene: TRBJ2-1; V gene: TRBV14; D gene: -; CDR3 protein: CASSQDEEQRFSYNEQFF; CDR3 DNA: TGTGCCAGCAGCCAAGATGAGGAGCAGCGATTCTCCTACAATGAGCAGTTCTTC
CDR3 length: 15; clone size: -; J gene: TRBJ2-5; V gene: TRBV5-1; D gene: -; CDR3 protein: CASSFAGALQETQYF; CDR3 DNA: TGCGCCAGCAGCTTCGCAGGGGCCCTCCAAGAGACCCAGTACTTC
CDR3 length: 16; clone size: -; J gene: TRBJ2-3; V gene: TRBV27; D gene: -; CDR3 protein: CATGPRWGVATDTQYF; CDR3 DNA: TGTGCCACCGGTCCGCGTTGGGGGGTGGCCACAGATACGCAGTATTTT
CDR3 length: 14; clone size: -; J gene: TRBJ1-2; V gene: TRBV19; D gene: -; CDR3 protein: CASSPDRYNYGYTF; CDR3 DNA: TGTGCCAGTAGTCCGGACCGGTATAACTATGGCTACACCTTC
CDR3 length: 15; clone size: -; J gene: TRBJ2-3; V gene: TRBV6-5; D gene: TRBD1; CDR3 protein: CASSLGQGTTDTQYF; CDR3 DNA: TGTGCCAGCAGCCTCGGACAGGGGACCACAGATACGCAGTATTTT
CDR3 length: 13; clone size: -; J gene: TRBJ2-7; V gene: TRBV7-9; D gene: TRBD1; CDR3 protein: CASTPGGPDEQYF; CDR3 DNA: TGTGCCAGCACCCCAGGGGGCCCCGACGAGCAGTACTTC
CDR3 length: 15; clone size: -; J gene: TRBJ2-3; V gene: TRBV7-3; D gene: -; CDR3 protein: CASSSNTGSTDTQYF; CDR3 DNA: TGTGCCAGCAGCTCCAATACGGGGAGCACAGATACGCAGTATTTT
CDR3 length: 10; clone size: -; J gene: TRBJ2-1; V gene: TRBV7-9; D gene: -; CDR3 protein: CATHTGEQFF; CDR3 DNA: TGTGCCACCCACACGGGGGAGCAGTTCTTC
CDR3 length: 15; clone size: -; J gene: TRBJ2-3; V gene: TRBV6-4; D gene: TRBD1; CDR3 protein: CASRETGDSTDTQYF; CDR3 DNA: TGTGCCAGCAGGGAGACAGGGGATAGCACAGATACGCAGTATTTT
CDR3 length: 14; clone size: -; J gene: TRBJ2-7; V gene: TRBV6-1; D gene: -; CDR3 protein: CASSEVTDTGRWYF; CDR3 DNA: TGTGCCAGCAGTGAAGTCACGGACACAGGGAGATGGTACTTC
CDR3 length: 15; clone size: few; J gene: TRBJ2-7; V gene: TRBV5-1; D gene: TRBD2; CDR3 protein: CASSSQLAPSYEQYF; CDR3 DNA: TGCGCCAGCAGCTCCCAACTAGCGCCCTCCTACGAGCAGTACTTC
CDR3 length: 16; clone size: -; J gene: TRBJ2-5; V gene: TRBV1; D gene: -; CDR3 protein: CTSSHHGAGGPKTQYF; CDR3 DNA: TGCACCAGCAGCCACCACGGAGCGGGAGGGCCAAAGACCCAGTACTTC
CDR3 length: 11; clone size: -; J gene: TRBJ1-1; V gene: TRBV10-1; D gene: TRBD1; CDR3 protein: CASSEAGQVQF; CDR3 DNA: TGCGCCAGCAGTGAGGCCGGACAGGTTCAATTT
CDR3 length: 14; clone size: -; J gene: TRBJ2-1; V gene: TRBV30; D gene: -; CDR3 protein: CAWSVSLSGNEQFF; CDR3 DNA: TGTGCCTGGAGTGTATCCTTGAGCGGGAATGAGCAGTTCTTC
CDR3 length: 14; clone size: -; J gene: TRBJ2-7; V gene: TRBV5-1; D gene: -; CDR3 protein: CASSLAGQAYEQYF; CDR3 DNA: TGCGCCAGCAGCTTGGCAGGACAAGCCTACGAGCAGTACTTC
CDR3 length: 14; clone size: -; J gene: TRBJ1-5; V gene: TRBV4-1; D gene: -; CDR3 protein: CASSQETLRQPQHF; CDR3 DNA: TGCGCCAGCAGCCAAGAGACCCTCCGGCAGCCCCAGCATTTT
CDR3 length: 13; clone size: few; J gene: TRBJ2-2; V gene: TRBV7-9; D gene: -; CDR3 protein: CASSLGGTGELFF; CDR3 DNA: TGTGCCAGCAGCTTAGGGGGGACCGGGGAGCTGTTTTTT
CDR3 length: 13; clone size: -; J gene: TRBJ1-5; V gene: TRBV19; D gene: -; CDR3 protein: CASRLRAAQPQHF; CDR3 DNA: TGTGCCAGTAGACTTCGTGCGGCTCAGCCCCAGCATTTT
CDR3 length: 11; clone size: once; J gene: TRBJ2-1; V gene: TRBV29-1; D gene: -; CDR3 protein: CSVDLGSRQFF; CDR3 DNA: TGCAGCGTTGACCTTGGTAGCAGGCAGTTCTTC
CDR3 length: 15; clone size: -; J gene: TRBJ2-3; V gene: TRBV11-2; D gene: TRBD2; CDR3 protein: CASSFSGTSTDTQYF; CDR3 DNA: TGTGCCAGCAGCTTCAGCGGGACCAGCACAGATACGCAGTATTTT
CDR3 length: 14; clone size: -; J gene: TRBJ1-5; V gene: TRBV27; D gene: -; CDR3 protein: CASSWRSGNQPQHF; CDR3 DNA: TGTGCCAGCAGTTGGAGGAGCGGCAATCAGCCCCAGCATTTT
CDR3 length: 15; clone size: -; J gene: TRBJ1-4; V gene: TRBV14; D gene: TRBD1; CDR3 protein: CASSRRQGTNEKLFF; CDR3 DNA: TGTGCCAGCAGCCGACGACAGGGAACTAATGAAAAACTGTTTTTT